One and the same sample provided the 14 T cell receptor beta chains below, sequenced in a study of breast tumors, draining lymph nodes, adjacent tissues. The lymph nodes were axillary draining lymph nodes from breast cancer patients. In TCRdb, the multiplex PCR reads were re-called with MiXCR into one record per CDR3 protein. The sample lists about 150,000 distinct CDR3 sequences, under 25% occurring once. Sequencing was done on a sample of axillary lymph node tissue. These receptor sequences come from a female donor with breast cancer. Some clones in this sample may be carry-over from other donors' samples.

This clonotype was counted at least ten times. This sequence joins TRBV6-5 and TRBJ2-1; tentative D call: TRBD1 (6 bases). The CDR3 runs 14 residues. Per germline, CDR1 MNHEY and CDR2 SVGAGI. Trimming took 5 bases from V and 4 from J, leaving 12 bases between them. The CDR3 DNA is TGTGCCAGCAGTCAAGAAGGGGGATACAATGAGCAGTTCTTC. This gives the protein CASSQEGGYNEQFF.

This clonotype was picked up many times. The chain recombines TRBV4-1 with TRBJ1-6, with D unclear. The CDR3 spans 14 residues. Germline CDR1 and CDR2: MGHRA and YSYEKL. The germline V and J ends were trimmed by 0 bases and 7 bases, with 7 bases remaining between them. The CDR3, as DNA: TGCGCCAGCAGCCAAGACGTCAGGAATTCACCCCTCCACTTT. This codes for CASSQDVRNSPLHF.

About this clonotype itself: A read error is possible here, since a much larger clone lies one base away. DNA for the CDR3: TGTGCCAGCGGCCAAACTAGCGGGAGAGGCGGTGAGCAGTTCTTC. Translating it yields CASGQTSGRGGEQFF. This chain uses TRBV12-3 or TRBV12-4 with TRBJ2-1; 11 bases fit TRBD2. V dropped 8 bases and J dropped 9; count of bases not matched to a gene: 12. The CDR3 consists of 15 residues.

This clonotype was observed at least ten times. The rearrangement joins TRBV5-1 to TRBJ2-3; 11 nucleotides align to TRBD1. This CDR3 comprises 14 residues. The V segment lost 9 bases and the J segment 0 bases; nucleotides outside the gene matches: 3. The germline V gene encodes CDR1 SGHRS and CDR2 YFSETQ. The CDR3 protein is CATGQGASTDTQYF. DNA for the CDR3: TGCGCCACCGGACAGGGGGCTAGCACAGATACGCAGTATTTT.

This clonotype was seen a few times. The V gene is TRBV19, the J gene TRBJ1-5; D uncertain. Trimming took 8 bases from V and 4 from J, leaving 9 bases between them. CDR1 LNHDA and CDR2 SQIVND come from the germline V gene (reference sequence). The CDR3 extends over 12 amino acids. CDR3 nucleotide sequence: TGTGCCAGTGCGCCGTCAAATCAGCCCCAGCATTTT. It codes for CASAPSNQPQHF. The entire variable domain, with the rest obtained from reference TRBV19 and TRBJ1-5, is as follows: DGGITQSPKYLFRKEGQNVTLSCEQNLNHDAMYWYRQDPGQGLRLIYYSQIVNDFQKGDIAEGYSVSREKKESFPLTVTSAQKNPTAFYLCASAPSNQPQHFGDGTRLSIL.

In this sample, this clonotype turned up a few times. The rearrangement joins TRBV19 to TRBJ2-5, with D possibly being TRBD2 (6 bases). With 2 bases removed from V and 2 bases from J, the gap between germline ends came to 15 bases. The germline V gene has CDR1 LNHDA and CDR2 SQIVND (reference sequence). The CDR3 is 16 residues long. The DNA for the CDR3 is TGTGCCAGTAGTATAAGGGGCTTGGCGGGACAAGAGACCCAGTACTTC. Translation gives CASSIRGLAGQETQYF.

The V call is TRBV20-1, the J call TRBJ2-1, with TRBD2 identical over 12 bases. V dropped 5 bases and J dropped 9; count of bases not matched to a gene: 8. Germline V gene sequence: CDR1 DFQATT, CDR2 SNEGSKA (reference sequence). This CDR3 region has 14 residues. CDR3 sequence reads: CSALGTSGQGEQFF. CDR3 bases: TGCAGTGCTCTCGGGACTAGCGGGCAGGGTGAGCAGTTCTTC.

This chain uses TRBV7-9 with TRBJ2-7; 8 bases map to TRBD1. Germline-derived CDR1 and CDR2 are SEHNR and FQNEAQ (reference sequence). V lost 5 bases and J lost 0; bases outside the gene matches: 3. CDR3 size: 14 residues. This chain's CDR3 is CASSRTGNSYEQYF. CDR3 nucleotide sequence: TGTGCCAGCAGCCGGACAGGGAACTCCTACGAGCAGTACTTC. The whole variable domain, remainder taken from reference TRBV7-9 and TRBJ2-7, is DTGVSQNPRHKITKRGQNVTFRCDPISEHNRLYWYRQTLGQGPEFLTYFQNEAQLEKSRLLSDRFSAERPKGSFSTLEIQRTEQGDSAMYLCASSRTGNSYEQYFGPGTRLTVT.

A remark on this clonotype: A much larger clone is a single base away; this may be a read error. The conserved closing phenylalanine or tryptophan is absent in this CDR3, likely reflecting a read error. This chain uses TRBV6-5 with TRBJ2-5; TRBD2 matches at 7 bases. V lost 4 bases, J lost 2 bases, and 7 bases stayed unmatched. The germline CDR1 and CDR2 sequences are MNHEY and SVGAGI. The CDR3 consists of 15 residues. The DNA for the CDR3 is TGTGCCAGCAGTTTACGCGGGGGATTACAAGAGACCCAGTACCTC. Its translation: CASSLRGGLQETQYL.

This clonotype has a count of ten or more. This chain connects TRBV29-1 to TRBJ2-1; the match to TRBD2 covers 12 bases. CDR3 length: 13 amino acids. With 6 bases clipped from V and 9 bases from J, the junction kept 6 bases outside the gene matches. CDR1 is SQVTM, CDR2 ANQGSEA, per germline. CDR3 sequence (DNA): TGCAGCGTCTGGACTAGCGGGGTCGTTGAGCAGTTCTTC. Residues: CSVWTSGVVEQFF.

This clonotype was picked up many times. V gene TRBV5-1 combines with J gene TRBJ2-3, with D tentatively TRBD1 (6 bases). V was pared by 4 bases and J by 1 base, with 13 bases between. The CDR3 has 15 residues. Germline assignment: CDR1 SGHRS and CDR2 YFSETQ. CDR3 residues: CASSSTGRGTDTQYF. The CDR3 region has the DNA TGCGCCAGCAGCAGTACAGGGCGCGGCACAGATACGCAGTATTTT.

At least ten counts were recorded for this clonotype. The CDR3 sequence is CASSPGLASQETQYF. For the CDR3, the DNA is TGTGCCAGCAGCCCGGGACTAGCTAGCCAAGAGACCCAGTACTTC. V and J are TRBV7-2 and TRBJ2-5; 9 bases are shared with TRBD2. The CDR3 is 15 residues long. Germline CDR1 is SGHTA and CDR2 is FQGNSA. Germline trimming cut 5 bases from V and 1 base from J; bases unmatched to any gene: 5.

This clonotype was seen at least ten times. The V gene is TRBV28, the J gene TRBJ2-7; D gene uncertain. Germline CDR1 and CDR2: MDHEN and SYDVKM. The CDR3 consists of 11 residues. V was clipped by 6 bases and J by 7 bases, with 10 bases between them. The CDR3 DNA is TGTGCCAGCAGGCGTGTAGGAGAGCAGTACTTC. Translated: CASRRVGEQYF.

This clonotype was detected ten times or more. The junction departs from germline at one end; a sequencing error may be responsible. The chain carries TRBV7-9 and TRBJ2-7, with 8 bases matching TRBD2. This CDR3 has 14 residues. Germline assignment: CDR1 SEHNR and CDR2 FQNEAQ (reference sequence). The CDR3 loop is CASSLAGFAYEQYF. In DNA form, the CDR3 reads TGTGCCAGCAGTTTAGCGGGGTTCGCCTACGAGCAGTACTTC. The full variable domain, with the rest looked up from reference TRBV7-9 and TRBJ2-7, is DTGVSQNPRHKITKRGQNVTFRCDPISEHNRLYWYRQTLGQGPEFLTYFQNEAQLEKSRLLSDRFSAERPKGSFSTLEIQRTEQGDSAMYLCASSLAGFAYEQYFGPGTRLTVT.